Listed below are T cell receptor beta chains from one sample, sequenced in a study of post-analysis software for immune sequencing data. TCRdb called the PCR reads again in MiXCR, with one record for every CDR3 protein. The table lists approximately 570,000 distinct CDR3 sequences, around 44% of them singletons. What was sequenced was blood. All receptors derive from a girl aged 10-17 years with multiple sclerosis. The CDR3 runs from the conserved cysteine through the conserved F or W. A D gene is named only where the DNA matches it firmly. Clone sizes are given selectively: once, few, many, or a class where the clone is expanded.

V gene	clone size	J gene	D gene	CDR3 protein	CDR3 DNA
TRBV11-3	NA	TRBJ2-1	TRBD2	CASSLDNPAGGPSEQFF	TGTGCCAGCAGCTTAGATAATCCAGCGGGGGGGCCCAGTGAGCAGTTCTTC
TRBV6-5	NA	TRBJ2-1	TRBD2	CASSYVAGGSYNEQFF	TGTGCCAGCAGTTACGTAGCGGGAGGCTCCTACAATGAGCAGTTCTTC
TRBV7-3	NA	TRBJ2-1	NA	CAGSLTEGRGDEQFF	TGTGCCGGCAGCTTAACGGAAGGTAGGGGTGATGAGCAGTTCTTC
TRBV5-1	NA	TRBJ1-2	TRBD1	CASSLGTGLSYASYTF	TGCGCCAGCAGCTTGGGGACAGGCCTCTCCTATGCGAGCTACACCTTC
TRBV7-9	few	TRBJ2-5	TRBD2	CASSALGGPEETQYF	TGTGCCAGCAGCGCGCTGGGAGGGCCGGAAGAGACCCAGTACTTC
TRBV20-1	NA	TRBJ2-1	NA	CSARVGNPINNEQFF	TGCAGTGCTAGGGTCGGGAATCCGATTAACAATGAGCAGTTCTTC
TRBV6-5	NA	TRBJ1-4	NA	CASSLSGTTNEKLFF	TGTGCCAGCAGCTTATCAGGGACAACTAATGAAAAACTGTTTTTT
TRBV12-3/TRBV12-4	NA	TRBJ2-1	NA	CASSFLRYGRSSYNEQFF	TGTGCCAGCAGTTTTCTGAGGTACGGAAGGAGTTCCTACAATGAGCAGTTCTTC
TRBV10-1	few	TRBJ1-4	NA	CASSEDLGLGEKLFF	TGCGCCAGCAGTGAGGATCTTGGTCTTGGTGAAAAACTGTTTTTT
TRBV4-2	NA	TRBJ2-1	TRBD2	CASSQELAGGIYNEQFF	TGTGCCAGCAGCCAAGAGCTAGCGGGAGGGATATACAATGAGCAGTTCTTC
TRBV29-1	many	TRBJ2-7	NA	CSVGDWGAEQYF	TGCAGCGTTGGGGATTGGGGAGCCGAGCAGTACTTC
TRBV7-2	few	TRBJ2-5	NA	CASSILQETQYF	TGTGCCAGCAGCATCCTCCAAGAGACCCAGTACTTC
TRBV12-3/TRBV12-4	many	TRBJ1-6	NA	CASRRMGINSPLHF	TGTGCCAGTCGACGGATGGGGATTAATTCACCCCTCCACTTT
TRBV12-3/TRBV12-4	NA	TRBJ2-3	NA	CASSLGSLDTQYF	TGTGCCAGCAGTTTGGGAAGTTTAGATACGCAGTATTTT
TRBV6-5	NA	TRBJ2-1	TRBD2	CASRTSGYNEQFF	TGTGCCAGTAGGACTAGCGGATACAATGAGCAGTTCTTC
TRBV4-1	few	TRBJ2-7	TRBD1	CASSGYRGLSYEQYF	TGCGCCAGCAGCGGATACAGGGGTCTCTCCTACGAGCAGTACTTC
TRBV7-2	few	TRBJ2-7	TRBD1	CASSSKGTGTYEQYF	TGTGCCAGCAGCTCGAAGGGGACAGGCACCTACGAGCAGTACTTC
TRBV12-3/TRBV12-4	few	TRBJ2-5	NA	CASSVSGRETQYF	TGTGCCAGCTCGGTGTCAGGGAGGGAGACCCAGTACTTC
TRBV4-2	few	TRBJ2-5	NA	CASSQQENLVQETQYF	TGTGCCAGCAGCCAACAAGAAAACCTGGTCCAAGAGACCCAGTACTTC
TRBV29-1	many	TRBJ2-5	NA	CSVGETQYF	TGCAGCGTTGGAGAGACCCAGTACTTC
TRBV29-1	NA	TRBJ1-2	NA	CSVDGPYGYTF	TGCAGCGTTGATGGCCCCTATGGCTACACCTTC
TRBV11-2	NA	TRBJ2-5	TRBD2	CASSLPTSGEFQETQYF	TGTGCCAGCAGCTTACCGACTAGCGGGGAGTTTCAAGAGACCCAGTACTTC
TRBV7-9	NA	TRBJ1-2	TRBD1	CASSLVLAGGHGYTF	TGTGCCAGCAGCTTAGTCCTGGCAGGGGGCCATGGCTACACCTTC
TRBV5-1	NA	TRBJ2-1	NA	CASSLDGLPRFF	TGCGCCAGCAGCTTGGATGGCCTACCGAGATTCTTC
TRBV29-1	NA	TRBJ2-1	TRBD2	CSFPRTSDNEQFF	TGCAGCTTTCCTCGAACTAGCGATAATGAGCAGTTCTTC
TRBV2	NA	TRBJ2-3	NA	CASSEASGRTSTDTQYF	TGTGCCAGCAGTGAAGCGTCGGGACGTACTAGCACAGATACGCAGTATTTT
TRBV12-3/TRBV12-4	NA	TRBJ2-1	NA	CASSPLGEEQFF	TGTGCCAGCAGTCCTCTGGGTGAGGAGCAGTTCTTC
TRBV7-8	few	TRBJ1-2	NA	CASSLSGRRGDYTF	TGTGCCAGCAGCTTATCGGGTCGTAGAGGGGACTACACCTTC
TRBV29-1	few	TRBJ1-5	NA	CSVEGGSNQPQHF	TGCAGCGTTGAAGGAGGGAGCAATCAGCCCCAGCATTTT
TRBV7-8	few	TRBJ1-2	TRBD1	CASSRERGQGISANYGYTF	TGTGCCAGCAGCCGAGAGAGGGGACAGGGGATATCAGCTAACTATGGCTACACCTTC
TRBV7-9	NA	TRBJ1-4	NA	CASSGTGNEKLFF	TGTGCCAGCTCCGGGACGGGAAATGAAAAACTGTTTTTT
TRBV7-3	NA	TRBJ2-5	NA	CASSLRMGETQYF	TGTGCCAGCAGCTTACGGATGGGAGAGACCCAGTACTTC
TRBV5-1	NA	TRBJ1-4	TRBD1	CASSLAGQLAEKLFF	TGCGCCAGCAGCTTGGCGGGACAGTTAGCCGAAAAACTGTTTTTT
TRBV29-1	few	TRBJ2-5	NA	CSVVGSGETQYF	TGCAGCGTTGTGGGTAGTGGAGAGACCCAGTACTTC
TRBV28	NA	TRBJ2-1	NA	CASSPPGLGQLDEQFF	TGTGCCAGCAGCCCTCCCGGACTGGGGCAGTTGGATGAGCAGTTCTTC
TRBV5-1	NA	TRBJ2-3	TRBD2	CASSISGRADTQYF	TGCGCCAGCAGCATAAGCGGGAGGGCAGATACGCAGTATTTT